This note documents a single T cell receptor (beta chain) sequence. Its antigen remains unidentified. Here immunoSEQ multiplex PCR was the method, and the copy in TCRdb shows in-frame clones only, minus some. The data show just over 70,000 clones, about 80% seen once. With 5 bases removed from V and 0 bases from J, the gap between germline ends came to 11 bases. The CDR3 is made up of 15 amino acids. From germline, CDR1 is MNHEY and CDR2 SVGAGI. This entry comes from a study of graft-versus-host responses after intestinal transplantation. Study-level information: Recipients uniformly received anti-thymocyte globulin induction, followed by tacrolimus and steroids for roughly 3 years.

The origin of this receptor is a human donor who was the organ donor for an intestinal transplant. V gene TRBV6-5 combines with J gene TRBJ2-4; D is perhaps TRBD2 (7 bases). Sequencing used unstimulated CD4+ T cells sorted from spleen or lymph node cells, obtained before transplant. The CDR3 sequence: CASSRGDKAKNIQYF. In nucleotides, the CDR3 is TGTGCCAGCAGTCGGGGGGACAAAGCCAAAAACATTCAGTACTTC.